The rows below give T cell receptor beta chains drawn from one sample of a study of blood T cell repertoires in COVID-19. TCRdb's copy holds only in-frame clones and misses some; the assay was immunoSEQ multiplex PCR. The profile shows under 450,000 clones, about 91% of them singletons. The sequenced sample consisted of peripheral blood. All receptors come from a woman between 45 and 60 years old with COVID-19, enrolled during active disease. Both conserved end residues are part of each CDR3. Fields, in order: clone size, J gene, V gene, D gene, CDR3 DNA, CDR3 protein. The D gene is left open where the match is weak. The size of a clone is reported for some rows only, either as once, few or many, or as a class for expanded clones.

clone size: NA; J gene: TRBJ1-3; V gene: TRBV9; D gene: TRBD1; CDR3 DNA: TGTGCCAGCAGCGAGGGGACAGGGAGGAACACCATATATTTT; CDR3 protein: CASSEGTGRNTIYF
clone size: NA; J gene: TRBJ2-7; V gene: TRBV5-1; D gene: NA; CDR3 DNA: TGCGCCAGCAGCTCTTACAACAAGTACGAGCAGTACTTC; CDR3 protein: CASSSYNKYEQYF
clone size: NA; J gene: TRBJ1-1; V gene: TRBV10-3; D gene: TRBD1; CDR3 DNA: TGTGCCATAGGACAGGATCCTAACACTGAAGCTTTCTTT; CDR3 protein: CAIGQDPNTEAFF
clone size: NA; J gene: TRBJ1-2; V gene: TRBV12-3/TRBV12-4; D gene: NA; CDR3 DNA: TGTGCCAGCAGTTCGGGGGGCCCGTTCGGCTACACCTTC; CDR3 protein: CASSSGGPFGYTF
clone size: NA; J gene: TRBJ2-4; V gene: TRBV5-4; D gene: NA; CDR3 DNA: TGTGCCAGCAGCTCCCGGGACGCAAGGGGGATAGCCAAAAACATTCAGTACTTC; CDR3 protein: CASSSRDARGIAKNIQYF
clone size: NA; J gene: TRBJ2-7; V gene: TRBV5-6; D gene: NA; CDR3 DNA: TGTGCCAGCAGCTTGCCCGGGGCCTACGAGCAGTACTTC; CDR3 protein: CASSLPGAYEQYF
clone size: NA; J gene: TRBJ1-2; V gene: TRBV5-1; D gene: NA; CDR3 DNA: TGCGCCAGCAGCTTCCGGGACAAAGCCTATGGCTACACCTTC; CDR3 protein: CASSFRDKAYGYTF
clone size: NA; J gene: TRBJ1-1; V gene: TRBV7-2; D gene: NA; CDR3 DNA: TGTGCCAGCAGCCGCTTAGGGGCCCGATCGGTTAATACTGAAGCTTTCTTT; CDR3 protein: CASSRLGARSVNTEAFF
clone size: few; J gene: TRBJ1-1; V gene: TRBV6-5; D gene: NA; CDR3 DNA: TGTGCCTCGACAGGCACAGAGAACACTGAAGCTTTCTTT; CDR3 protein: CASTGTENTEAFF
clone size: NA; J gene: TRBJ1-5; V gene: TRBV6-5; D gene: NA; CDR3 DNA: TGTGCCAGCAGTAAGTCCACACAGTCCCAGCATTTT; CDR3 protein: CASSKSTQSQHF
clone size: once; J gene: TRBJ2-7; V gene: TRBV12-3/TRBV12-4; D gene: NA; CDR3 DNA: TGTGCCAGCAGTCACTGGACAGTCGAGCAGTACTTC; CDR3 protein: CASSHWTVEQYF
clone size: NA; J gene: TRBJ2-3; V gene: TRBV7-4; D gene: NA; CDR3 DNA: TGTGCCAGCAGCTCCCCTGGCAGGCATCGAGTGGTGGCGACGACAGATACGCAGTATTTT; CDR3 protein: CASSSPGRHRVVATTDTQYF
clone size: NA; J gene: TRBJ2-1; V gene: TRBV19; D gene: NA; CDR3 DNA: TGTGCCAGTCGTACGCTCTCCGGGGGCAATGAGCAGTTCTTC; CDR3 protein: CASRTLSGGNEQFF
clone size: NA; J gene: TRBJ1-2; V gene: TRBV6-2/TRBV6-3; D gene: TRBD1; CDR3 DNA: TGTGCCAGCAGCCGCGGGACAGGAGGCTACACCTTC; CDR3 protein: CASSRGTGGYTF
clone size: NA; J gene: TRBJ1-3; V gene: TRBV5-4; D gene: TRBD1; CDR3 DNA: TGTGCCAGCAGCCCGGACAGGCGGGGAAACACCATATATTTT; CDR3 protein: CASSPDRRGNTIYF
clone size: NA; J gene: TRBJ1-1; V gene: TRBV3-1/TRBV3-2; D gene: NA; CDR3 DNA: TGTGCCAGCAGCCAAGAGGGGCCAGCTTTCTTT; CDR3 protein: CASSQEGPAFF
clone size: NA; J gene: TRBJ1-6; V gene: TRBV19; D gene: TRBD1; CDR3 DNA: TGTGCCAGTAGCCCAGGGACAGAAAATTCACCCCTCCACTTT; CDR3 protein: CASSPGTENSPLHF
clone size: NA; J gene: TRBJ1-3; V gene: TRBV5-1; D gene: NA; CDR3 DNA: TGCGCCAGCAGCTTGGCTCCGGGGTACCGCTCTGGAAACACCATATATTTT; CDR3 protein: CASSLAPGYRSGNTIYF
clone size: NA; J gene: TRBJ1-5; V gene: TRBV30; D gene: NA; CDR3 DNA: TGTGCCTGGAGTCAACAGAGCAATCAGCCCCAGCATTTT; CDR3 protein: CAWSQQSNQPQHF
clone size: NA; J gene: TRBJ1-1; V gene: TRBV19; D gene: NA; CDR3 DNA: TGTGCCAGTAGTATCGGGGGGAACACTGAAGCTTTCTTT; CDR3 protein: CASSIGGNTEAFF
clone size: few; J gene: TRBJ2-2; V gene: TRBV19; D gene: NA; CDR3 DNA: TGTGCCAGTAGTACCTCCGGGGACACCGATTCTCTGAACACCGGGGAGCTGTTTTTT; CDR3 protein: CASSTSGDTDSLNTGELFF
clone size: NA; J gene: TRBJ2-7; V gene: TRBV6-5; D gene: NA; CDR3 DNA: TGTGCCAGCAGTTACCACAGGGAAGGCGAGCAGTACTTC; CDR3 protein: CASSYHREGEQYF
clone size: few; J gene: TRBJ2-5; V gene: TRBV2; D gene: NA; CDR3 DNA: TGTGCCAGCAGTGCCCTGAGGGCAGAGACCCAGTACTTC; CDR3 protein: CASSALRAETQYF
clone size: NA; J gene: TRBJ1-2; V gene: TRBV7-9; D gene: TRBD1; CDR3 DNA: TGTGCCAGCAGCCCGAGGGGGACAGAGGAAGGCTACACCTTC; CDR3 protein: CASSPRGTEEGYTF
clone size: NA; J gene: TRBJ2-7; V gene: TRBV2; D gene: NA; CDR3 DNA: TGTGCCAGCAGTGAAAGGGGTGCAGACTTCTACGAGCAGTACTTC; CDR3 protein: CASSERGADFYEQYF
clone size: NA; J gene: TRBJ2-3; V gene: TRBV28; D gene: TRBD1; CDR3 DNA: TGTGCCTCACCGGGACAGGAGTACGATACGCAGTATTTT; CDR3 protein: CASPGQEYDTQYF
clone size: NA; J gene: TRBJ1-2; V gene: TRBV5-6; D gene: NA; CDR3 DNA: TGTGCCAGCAACGTGGCGGGCTATGGCTACACCTTC; CDR3 protein: CASNVAGYGYTF
clone size: NA; J gene: TRBJ2-7; V gene: TRBV3-1/TRBV3-2; D gene: TRBD1; CDR3 DNA: TGTGCCAGCAGCCAACAGGGGGACGAGCAGTACTTC; CDR3 protein: CASSQQGDEQYF
clone size: few; J gene: TRBJ1-3; V gene: TRBV27; D gene: NA; CDR3 DNA: TGTGCCGTGGGGAGTGCCTCTGGAAACACCATATATTTT; CDR3 protein: CAVGSASGNTIYF
clone size: NA; J gene: TRBJ1-1; V gene: TRBV28; D gene: NA; CDR3 DNA: TGTGCCAGCAGTACGGGAGGAGGTGGGGGCACTGAAGCTTTCTTT; CDR3 protein: CASSTGGGGGTEAFF